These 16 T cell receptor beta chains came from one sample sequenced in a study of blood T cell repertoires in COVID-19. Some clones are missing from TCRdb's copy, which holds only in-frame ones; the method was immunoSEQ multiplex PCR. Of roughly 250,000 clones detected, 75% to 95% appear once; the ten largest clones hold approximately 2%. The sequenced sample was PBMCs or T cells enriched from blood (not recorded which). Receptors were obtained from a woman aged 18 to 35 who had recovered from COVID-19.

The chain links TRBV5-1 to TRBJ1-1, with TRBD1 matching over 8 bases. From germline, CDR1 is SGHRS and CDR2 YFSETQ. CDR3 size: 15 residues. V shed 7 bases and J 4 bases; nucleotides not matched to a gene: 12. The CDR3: CASASGQGRSTEAFF. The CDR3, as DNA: TGCGCCAGCGCCTCAGGACAGGGAAGAAGCACTGAAGCTTTCTTT.

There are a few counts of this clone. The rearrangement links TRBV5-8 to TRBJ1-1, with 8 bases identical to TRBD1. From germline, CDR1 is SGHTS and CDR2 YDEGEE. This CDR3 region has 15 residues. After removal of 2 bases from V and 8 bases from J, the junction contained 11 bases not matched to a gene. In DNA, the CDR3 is TGTGCCAGCAGCTTTGGGGTGGACAGGGAGGAGGAAGCTTTCTTT. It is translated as CASSFGVDREEEAFF.

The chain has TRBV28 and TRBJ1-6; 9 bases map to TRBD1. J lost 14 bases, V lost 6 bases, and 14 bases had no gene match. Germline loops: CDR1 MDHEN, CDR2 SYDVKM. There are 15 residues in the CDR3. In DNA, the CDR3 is TGTGCCAGCAGCCCGGTGGGGACAGGGACTCCCACCCTCCACTTT. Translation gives CASSPVGTGTPTLHF.

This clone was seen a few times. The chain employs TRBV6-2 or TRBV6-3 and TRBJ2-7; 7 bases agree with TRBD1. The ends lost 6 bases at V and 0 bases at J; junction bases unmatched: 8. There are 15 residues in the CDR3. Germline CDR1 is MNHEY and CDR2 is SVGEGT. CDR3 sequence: CASSPEDRASYEQYF. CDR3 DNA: TGTGCCAGCAGCCCGGAAGACAGGGCCTCCTACGAGCAGTACTTC.

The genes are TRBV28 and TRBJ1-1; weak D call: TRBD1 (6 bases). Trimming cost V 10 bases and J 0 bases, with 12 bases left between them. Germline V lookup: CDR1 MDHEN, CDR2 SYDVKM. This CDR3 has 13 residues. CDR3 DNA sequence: TGTGCCACTGCAGGGGTTCTGAACACTGAAGCTTTCTTT. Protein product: CATAGVLNTEAFF.

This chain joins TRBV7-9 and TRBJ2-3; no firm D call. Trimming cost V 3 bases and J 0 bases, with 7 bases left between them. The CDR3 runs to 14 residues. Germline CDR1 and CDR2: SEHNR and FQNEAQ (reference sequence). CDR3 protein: CASSFSQSTDTQYF. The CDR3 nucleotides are TGTGCCAGCAGCTTTAGCCAAAGCACAGATACGCAGTATTTT.

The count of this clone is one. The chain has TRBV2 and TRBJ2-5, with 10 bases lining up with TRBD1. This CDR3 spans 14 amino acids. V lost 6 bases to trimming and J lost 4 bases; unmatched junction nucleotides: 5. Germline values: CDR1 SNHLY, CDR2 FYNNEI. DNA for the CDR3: TGTGCCAGCAGCGGACAGGGGGGGACAGAGACCCAGTACTTC. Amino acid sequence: CASSGQGGTETQYF.

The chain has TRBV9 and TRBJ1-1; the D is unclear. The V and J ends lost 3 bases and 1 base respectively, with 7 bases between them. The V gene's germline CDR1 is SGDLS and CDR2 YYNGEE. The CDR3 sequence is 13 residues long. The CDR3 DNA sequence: TGTGCCAGCAGCGAATTCTGGAACACTGAAGCTTTCTTT. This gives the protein CASSEFWNTEAFF.

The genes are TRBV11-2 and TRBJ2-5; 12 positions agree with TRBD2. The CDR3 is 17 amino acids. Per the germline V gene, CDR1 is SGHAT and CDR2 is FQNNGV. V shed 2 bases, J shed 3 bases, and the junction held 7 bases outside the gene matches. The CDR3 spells CASSLQGRTSGEETQYF. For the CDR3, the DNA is TGTGCCAGCAGCTTACAGGGTCGGACTAGCGGGGAAGAGACCCAGTACTTC.

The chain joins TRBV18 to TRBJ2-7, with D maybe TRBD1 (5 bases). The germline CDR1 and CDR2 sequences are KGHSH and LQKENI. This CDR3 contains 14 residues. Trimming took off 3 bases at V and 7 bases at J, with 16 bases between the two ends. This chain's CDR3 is CASSPFLDREEQYF. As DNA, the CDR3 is TGTGCCAGCTCACCTTTCCTAGACAGAGAAGAGCAGTACTTC. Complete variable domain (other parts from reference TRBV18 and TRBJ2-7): NAGVMQNPRHLVRRRGQEARLRCSPMKGHSHVYWYRQLPEEGLKFMVYLQKENIIDESGMPKERFSAEFPKEGPSILRIQQVVRGDSAAYFCASSPFLDREEQYFGPGTRLTVT.

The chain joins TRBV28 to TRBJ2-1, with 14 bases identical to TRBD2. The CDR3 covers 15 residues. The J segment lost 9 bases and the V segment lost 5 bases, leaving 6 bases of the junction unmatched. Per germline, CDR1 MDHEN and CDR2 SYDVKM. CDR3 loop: CASSLRTSGRIEQFF. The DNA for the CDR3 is TGTGCCAGCAGTCTCCGGACTAGCGGGAGGATTGAGCAGTTCTTC.

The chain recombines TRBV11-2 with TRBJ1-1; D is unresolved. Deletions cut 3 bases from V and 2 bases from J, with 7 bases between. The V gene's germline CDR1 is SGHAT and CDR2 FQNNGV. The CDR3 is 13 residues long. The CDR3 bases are TGTGCCAGCAGCTTTGGTCTAAACACTGAAGCTTTCTTT. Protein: CASSFGLNTEAFF.

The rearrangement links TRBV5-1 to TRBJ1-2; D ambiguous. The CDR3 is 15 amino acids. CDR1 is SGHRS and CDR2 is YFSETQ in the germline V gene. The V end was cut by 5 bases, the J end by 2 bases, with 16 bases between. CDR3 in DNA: TGCGCCAGCAGTTTACAATGGACGGGGAACTATGGCTACACCTTC. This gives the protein CASSLQWTGNYGYTF.

Here the CDR3 reads CASSVEGQGYGYTF. In DNA, the CDR3 is TGTGCCAGCAGCGTAGAGGGACAGGGCTATGGCTACACCTTC. The rearrangement uses TRBV9 and TRBJ1-2, with 9 bases lining up with TRBD1. Losses at the gene ends were 0 bases for V and 4 bases for J; bases not matched to a gene: 1. The CDR3 covers 14 residues. From germline, CDR1 is SGDLS and CDR2 YYNGEE.

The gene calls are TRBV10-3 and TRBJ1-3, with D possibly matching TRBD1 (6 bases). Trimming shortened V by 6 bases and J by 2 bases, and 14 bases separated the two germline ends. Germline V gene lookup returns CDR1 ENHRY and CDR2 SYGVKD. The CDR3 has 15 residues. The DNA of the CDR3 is TGTGCCATCAGGTCACAGGGTTTAGCTGGAAACACCATATATTTT. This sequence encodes CAIRSQGLAGNTIYF.

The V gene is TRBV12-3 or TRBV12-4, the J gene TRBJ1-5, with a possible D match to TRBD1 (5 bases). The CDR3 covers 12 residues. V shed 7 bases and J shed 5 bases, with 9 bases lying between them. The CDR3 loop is CASTIGDQPQHF. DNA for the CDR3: TGTGCCAGCACCATAGGGGATCAGCCCCAGCATTTT.